This T cell receptor beta chain is drawn from a study of cytomegalovirus exposure and HLA in healthy donors. Assay used: immunoSEQ multiplex PCR; TCRdb lists only in-frame clones, some missing. Here the sample spans over 200,000 clones, 85% to 90% being singletons. Study observations and caveats: Cytomegalovirus-associated status was assigned to approximately 160 TCR beta chains.

V shed 7 bases, J shed 6 bases, and the junction held 10 bases outside the gene matches. Looked up from germline, CDR1 is LNHDA and CDR2 is SQIVND (reference sequence). The CDR3 extends over 14 amino acids. This clone was seen more than once but under ten times. As yet, its antigen is unknown. This sequence joins TRBV19 and TRBJ1-1; TRBD1 matches 8 bases. The receptor was derived from a woman aged 18-29 years in good health and CMV-seronegative. The sequenced sample consisted of PBMCs. Written as DNA, the CDR3 is TGTGCCAGTAATCCGGCAGGGGGCTACGCTGAAGCTTTCTTT. Its protein product is CASNPAGGYAEAFF.